These 19 T cell receptor beta chains originate from one sample sequenced in a study of immunodeficiency. Data came from immunoSEQ multiplex PCR; TCRdb stores just in-frame clones and leaves some out. The sample holds 1,400 to 1,500 clones, 93% seen once. The material sequenced was CD8+ T cells from blood. The receptors here all came from a human donor in good health.

The chain uses TRBV15 and TRBJ1-2; 8 bases map to TRBD1. The CDR3 sequence is 15 residues long. Germline V gives CDR1 LNHNV, CDR2 YYDKDF (reference sequence). V trimming: 5 bases; J trimming: 6 bases; junction bases outside the gene matches: 11. For the CDR3, the DNA is TGTGCCACCAGCGGGACCTCTCCAGGGGGCGATGGCTACACCTTC. Protein product: CATSGTSPGGDGYTF.

The CDR3 DNA follows: TGTGCCAGCAGGCTGGGGGGAGGGACTGAAGCTTTCTTT. This sequence encodes CASRLGGGTEAFF. V is TRBV7-9 and J is TRBJ1-1; D is possibly TRBD1 (5 bases). V lost 6 bases, J lost 5 bases, and 13 bases lay in between. The germline gives CDR1 SEHNR, CDR2 FQNEAQ (reference sequence). The CDR3 sequence is 13 residues long.

This chain connects TRBV19 to TRBJ2-7, with 10 bases matching TRBD1. The CDR3 is 14 amino acids. Germline CDR1 LNHDA, CDR2 SQIVND (reference sequence). The V and J ends lost 4 bases and 2 bases, in that order; junction bases with no gene match: 2. The CDR3 region is CASSTGTGAYEQYF. The CDR3 region has the DNA TGTGCCAGTAGTACCGGGACAGGGGCCTACGAGCAGTACTTC.

V and J are TRBV2 and TRBJ2-1; D could derive from TRBD1 or TRBD2 (7 bases each). There are 14 residues in the CDR3. Germline CDR1 is SNHLY and CDR2 is FYNNEI. The V and J ends lost 7 bases and 10 bases respectively, with 20 bases between them. The CDR3 protein is CASTLWGGGSEQFF. The DNA for the CDR3 is TGTGCCAGCACCCTTTGGGGAGGGGGCAGCGAGCAGTTCTTC. Looking up the rest from reference TRBV2 and TRBJ2-1 gives the full variable domain: EPEVTQTPSHQVTQMGQEVILRCVPISNHLYFYWYRQILGQKVEFLVSFYNNEISEKSEIFDDQFSVERPDGSNFTLKIRSTKLEDSAMYFCASTLWGGGSEQFFGPGTRLTVL.

The chain combines TRBV24-1 with TRBJ1-4; D gene ambiguous. Germline CDR1 is KGHDR and CDR2 is SFDVKD. The CDR3 runs 13 residues. The V gene lost 0 bases and the J gene lost 8 bases, with 6 bases spanning the gap. Written as DNA, the CDR3 is TGTGCCACCAGTGATTTGCTGGGGGAAAAACTGTTTTTT. Its translation is CATSDLLGEKLFF.

V gene TRBV5-1 combines with J gene TRBJ2-7; D may be TRBD1 (6 bases). Trimming took 6 bases from V and 3 from J, leaving 16 bases between them. The CDR3 extends over 14 amino acids. The germline gives CDR1 SGHRS, CDR2 YFSETQ. The CDR3, as DNA: TGCGCCAGCACATCTCCGGGACAAAACTACGAGCAGTACTTC. This encodes CASTSPGQNYEQYF.

The chain has TRBV5-6 and TRBJ2-7; 8 bases agree with TRBD1. The germline gives CDR1 SGHDT, CDR2 YYEEEE. After removal of 3 bases from V and 3 bases from J, the junction contained 14 bases not matched to a gene. This CDR3 is built from 17 residues. The CDR3, as DNA: TGTGCCAGCAGCTCTCTAGGGGAGACAGGGGAGGTCTACGAGCAGTACTTC. Its translation is CASSSLGETGEVYEQYF.

The V gene is TRBV7-9, the J gene TRBJ1-3; possibly TRBD1 for D (5 bases). CDR1 is SEHNR, CDR2 FQNEAQ, per germline (reference sequence). Trimming took off 1 base at V and 2 bases at J, with 6 bases between the two ends. CDR3 length: 14 amino acids. This CDR3 reads CASSLGGAGNTIYF. The CDR3, as DNA: TGTGCCAGCAGCTTAGGGGGCGCTGGAAACACCATATATTTT.

The chain recombines TRBV30 with TRBJ1-5; TRBD1 might be the D (6 bases). CDR1 and CDR2 from the germline V gene are GTSNPN and SVGIG (reference sequence). Trimming took 5 bases from V and 0 from J, leaving 14 bases between them. The CDR3 loop spans 15 amino acids. The CDR3 is CAWGPGASSNQPQHF. In DNA, the CDR3 is TGTGCCTGGGGGCCGGGGGCCAGTAGCAATCAGCCCCAGCATTTT.

The V gene is TRBV19, the J gene TRBJ2-5, with a weak D call TRBD2 (5 bases). Trimming cost V 5 bases and J 5 bases, with 9 bases left between them. The CDR3 has 12 amino acids. Germline loops: CDR1 LNHDA, CDR2 SQIVND (reference sequence). In DNA form, the CDR3 reads TGTGCCAGTAGTTTTCGCGGGGAGACCCAGTACTTC. Translation gives CASSFRGETQYF.

The chain is built from TRBV9 and TRBJ1-2; weak D call: TRBD1 (6 bases). The CDR3 runs to 17 residues. CDR1 and CDR2 from the germline V gene are SGDLS and YYNGEE. V gave up 3 bases and J gave up 0 bases, with 18 bases separating them. The CDR3: CASSGWTEALSNYGYTF. CDR3 DNA sequence: TGTGCCAGCAGCGGTTGGACAGAGGCCCTGTCTAACTATGGCTACACCTTC.

The rearrangement joins TRBV7-9 to TRBJ2-7; no reliable D call. Germline CDR1 is SEHNR and CDR2 is FQNEAQ (reference sequence). This CDR3 comprises 13 residues. Trimming took off 4 bases at V and 3 bases at J, with 10 bases between the two ends. The CDR3 sequence: CASSSVRFYEQYF. The DNA of the CDR3 is TGTGCCAGCAGCTCGGTCCGGTTCTACGAGCAGTACTTC. Complete variable domain (other parts from reference TRBV7-9 and TRBJ2-7): DTGVSQNPRHKITKRGQNVTFRCDPISEHNRLYWYRQTLGQGPEFLTYFQNEAQLEKSRLLSDRFSAERPKGSFSTLEIQRTEQGDSAMYLCASSSVRFYEQYFGPGTRLTVT.

J is TRBJ2-6 and V is TRBV27; 7 positions match TRBD2. The V gene end was trimmed by 1 base and the J gene end by 0 bases; junction bases not matched to a gene: 6. Germline assignment: CDR1 MNHEY and CDR2 SMNVEV (reference sequence). The CDR3 consists of 18 residues. CDR3 loop: CASSLWSGDYSGANVLTF. The CDR3 DNA is TGTGCCAGCAGTTTATGGTCCGGGGACTACTCTGGGGCCAACGTCCTGACTTTC.

This clone was seen only a few times. The chain joins TRBV19 to TRBJ2-7; D remains unclear. V shed 6 bases and J shed 2 bases, with 11 bases lying between them. From germline, CDR1 is LNHDA and CDR2 SQIVND (reference sequence). This CDR3 contains 13 residues. DNA for the CDR3: TGTGCCAGTAGGGTCGGAACCACCTACGAGCAGTACTTC. Translating gives CASRVGTTYEQYF.

The chain combines TRBV5-6 with TRBJ1-2; the match to TRBD1 covers 8 bases. Germline V gives CDR1 SGHDT, CDR2 YYEEEE. The trim removed 4 bases at V and 6 bases at J, leaving 8 bases unmatched. This CDR3 has 14 residues. DNA of the CDR3: TGTGCCAGCAGCCCAGGGACAGGTTTACATGGCTACACCTTC. Translation gives CASSPGTGLHGYTF. The whole variable domain, remainder taken from reference TRBV5-6 and TRBJ1-2, is DAGVTQSPTHLIKTRGQQVTLRCSPKSGHDTVSWYQQALGQGPQFIFQYYEEEERQRGNFPDRFSGHQFPNYSSELNVNALLLGDSALYLCASSPGTGLHGYTFGSGTRLTVV.

The chain joins TRBV4-1 to TRBJ1-5; D unclear. The CDR3 is 17 amino acids. V was trimmed by 3 bases and J by 5 bases, leaving 20 bases between them. Germline CDR1 is MGHRA and CDR2 is YSYEKL. The CDR3 coding sequence is TGCGCCAGCAGCCAGCGGGTCGAAAAAGGCGACGATCAGCCCCAGCATTTT. Encoded protein: CASSQRVEKGDDQPQHF.

The rearrangement links TRBV9 to TRBJ1-1; D not resolved. The CDR3 consists of 18 residues. The V end lost 1 base, the J end lost 0 bases, and 19 bases lay between the germline ends. Germline CDR1 is SGDLS and CDR2 is YYNGEE. The CDR3 bases are TGTGCCAGCAGCGTAACCACCACCCCAAGGGATATGAACACTGAAGCTTTCTTT. Translation: CASSVTTTPRDMNTEAFF. The entire variable domain, with the rest obtained from reference TRBV9 and TRBJ1-1, is as follows: DSGVTQTPKHLITATGQRVTLRCSPRSGDLSVYWYQQSLDQGLQFLIQYYNGEERAKGNILERFSAQQFPDLHSELNLSSLELGDSALYFCASSVTTTPRDMNTEAFFGQGTRLTVV.

The chain carries TRBV3-1 (or the pseudogene TRBV3-2) and TRBJ2-7; 13 bases align to TRBD2. This CDR3 has 15 residues. J gave up 5 bases and V 4 bases, and 5 bases lay outside the gene matches. Germline V lookup: CDR1 LGHDT, CDR2 YNNKEL (reference sequence). For the CDR3, the DNA is TGTGCCAGCAGCCCACTAGCGGGGGGGATAGACGAGCAGTACTTC. Its translation: CASSPLAGGIDEQYF.

The chain couples TRBV5-5 to TRBJ1-1; perhaps TRBD1 as D (6 bases). Germline V CDR1 and CDR2: SGHKS, YYEKEE (reference sequence). The length of the CDR3 is 11 residues. V was clipped by 6 bases and J by 10 bases, with 13 bases between them. The CDR3 DNA is TGTGCCAGCACCAACACAGGGAGAGCTTTCTTT. This encodes CASTNTGRAFF.